These 17 T cell receptor beta chains originate from one sample sequenced in a study of T cell responses to AZD1222 COVID-19 vaccine. Repertoires were generated with immunoSEQ multiplex PCR, while TCRdb's copy carries only in-frame clones and drops some. The table shows approximately 110,000 clones, with approximately 85% occurring only once. The source material was peripheral blood, sampled on day 0 of AZD1222 vaccination. The receptors stem from an adult in good health.

This clone has a count of ten or more. This sequence joins TRBV19 and TRBJ1-2; D remains ambiguous. Trimming removed 10 bases from V and 8 bases from J, with 8 bases in between. CDR3 length equals 9 residues. Germline values: CDR1 LNHDA, CDR2 SQIVND (reference sequence). In DNA, the CDR3 is TGTGCCACCGGTCCCGGCTACACCTTC. It encodes CATGPGYTF.

The chain joins TRBV2 to TRBJ2-5; D gene unclear. This CDR3 is built from 13 residues. Trimming cost V 3 bases and J 2 bases, with 7 bases left between them. Germline V lookup: CDR1 SNHLY, CDR2 FYNNEI. The CDR3 loop reads CASSDLGQETQYF. The CDR3 nucleotides are TGTGCCAGCAGTGATTTGGGACAAGAGACCCAGTACTTC.

This clone was seen only a few times. The V call is TRBV27, the J call TRBJ2-7; D not resolved. V lost 3 bases and J 6 bases, leaving 12 bases between the germline ends. Germline V gene lookup returns CDR1 MNHEY and CDR2 SMNVEV (reference sequence). The CDR3 runs to 13 residues. CDR3 nucleotide sequence: TGTGCCAGCAGTTTCGCTTTGGCAGGCGAGCAGTACTTC. This codes for CASSFALAGEQYF.

The rearrangement links TRBV5-4 to TRBJ1-5; the D is unclear. Germline CDR1 reads SGHNT; CDR2 reads YYREEE (reference sequence). The CDR3 runs to 13 residues. The chain's CDR3 is CDKGLHPVQPQHF. In nucleotides, the CDR3 is TGTGACAAGGGATTACATCCCGTTCAGCCCCAGCATTTT.

The chain carries TRBV7-2 and TRBJ2-7, with 8 bases identical to TRBD1. Germline values: CDR1 SGHTA, CDR2 FQGNSA. Unmatched junction bases numbered 6, after V lost 2 bases and J lost 6 bases. This CDR3 spans 14 amino acids. The DNA for the CDR3 is TGTGCCAGCAGCTTAACCCGGACAGGGTTCGAGCAGTACTTC. Translated, it gives CASSLTRTGFEQYF.

The chain carries TRBV6-5 and TRBJ1-2; 7 bases are a match to TRBD1. Looked up from germline, CDR1 is MNHEY and CDR2 is SVGAGI. The V and J ends lost 6 bases and 5 bases, in that order; junction bases with no gene match: 6. The CDR3 extends over 13 amino acids. The CDR3 sequence: CASRATGEYGYTF. The DNA of the CDR3 is TGTGCCAGCAGGGCAACAGGGGAGTATGGCTACACCTTC.

The chain is built from TRBV11-2 and TRBJ1-5; the D is unclear. CDR1 and CDR2 from the germline V gene are SGHAT and FQNNGV. V was clipped by 1 base and J by 7 bases, with 11 bases between them. The CDR3 has 14 amino acids. The CDR3 DNA follows: TGTGCCAGCAGCTTAGTGTCAGAAAGGCAGCCCCAGCATTTT. Amino acid sequence: CASSLVSERQPQHF.

The chain carries TRBV2 and TRBJ1-5; possibly TRBD1 for D (6 bases). The CDR3 sequence is 13 residues long. CDR1 SNHLY and CDR2 FYNNEI come from the germline V gene. Between the trimmed V and J ends, which lost 6 bases and 3 bases, there was a span of 9 bases. CDR3 protein: CASRRQVNQPQHF. CDR3 sequence (DNA): TGTGCCAGCAGGAGACAGGTCAATCAGCCCCAGCATTTT. Using reference TRBV2 and TRBJ1-5 for the parts outside the CDR3, the full variable domain is EPEVTQTPSHQVTQMGQEVILRCVPISNHLYFYWYRQILGQKVEFLVSFYNNEISEKSEIFDDQFSVERPDGSNFTLKIRSTKLEDSAMYFCASRRQVNQPQHFGDGTRLSIL.

The V gene is TRBV28, the J gene TRBJ1-5; D gene uncertain. Germline loops: CDR1 MDHEN, CDR2 SYDVKM. The CDR3 totals 12 residues. Trimming cost V 3 bases and J 3 bases, with 3 bases left between them. CDR3 DNA sequence: TGTGCCAGCAGTTTTGACAATCAGCCCCAGCATTTT. Protein sequence: CASSFDNQPQHF. The full variable domain, completed using reference TRBV28 and TRBJ1-5, is DVKVTQSSRYLVKRTGEKVFLECVQDMDHENMFWYRQDPGLGLRLIYFSYDVKMKEKGDIPEGYSVSREKKERFSLILESASTNQTSMYLCASSFDNQPQHFGDGTRLSIL.

The chain couples TRBV15 to TRBJ2-3; 7 bases match TRBD2. The CDR3 is made up of 14 amino acids. V shed 10 bases and J 2 bases; nucleotides not matched to a gene: 9. Per germline, CDR1 LNHNV and CDR2 YYDKDF (reference sequence). CDR3 DNA: TGTGCCATCCGGCCGGGGGGAATCACAGATACGCAGTATTTT. Translating gives CAIRPGGITDTQYF.

Details on this clone: Additional DNA sequences in this sample encode the identical CDR3. The chain links TRBV7-2 to TRBJ2-3; D remains unclear. CDR1 is SGHTA and CDR2 is FQGNSA in the germline V gene. V gave up 0 bases and J gave up 3 bases, with 4 bases separating them. The CDR3 length is 13 residues. The CDR3, as DNA: TGTGCCAGCAGCTTAGCCCGGACAGATACGCAGTATTTT. It encodes CASSLARTDTQYF.

This clone has only a few counts. The V call is TRBV5-5, the J call TRBJ2-1; 10 bases fit TRBD2. The germline CDR1 and CDR2 sequences are SGHKS and YYEKEE (reference sequence). The CDR3 consists of 19 residues. Trimming took 2 bases from V and 8 from J; bases not matched to a gene: 19. In DNA, the CDR3 is TGTGCCAGCAGCTTTACTACCTCTAGCGGGGGCCGCCCTAGGGATGAGCAGTTCTTC. Amino acid sequence: CASSFTTSSGGRPRDEQFF.

The chain combines TRBV28 with TRBJ1-2; D is perhaps TRBD1 (6 bases). This CDR3 has 13 residues. The germline V gene encodes CDR1 MDHEN and CDR2 SYDVKM. Between the trimmed V and J ends, which lost 8 bases and 8 bases, there was a span of 18 bases. The CDR3 reads CASGRVRGYGYTF. The CDR3 DNA is TGTGCCAGCGGGCGGGTCAGGGGATACGGCTACACCTTC.

This chain links TRBV3-1 (or the pseudogene TRBV3-2) with TRBJ1-2, with D unresolved. Germline V gives CDR1 LGHDT, CDR2 YNNKEL (reference sequence). The V and J ends lost 1 base and 8 bases respectively, with 11 bases between them. This CDR3 spans 13 amino acids. CDR3 sequence: CASSQGAVGGYTF. Here the CDR3 DNA reads TGTGCCAGCAGCCAAGGTGCAGTTGGAGGCTACACCTTC.

The chain couples TRBV7-2 to TRBJ2-7; D perhaps matches TRBD2 (6 bases). The CDR3 extends over 15 amino acids. CDR1 SGHTA and CDR2 FQGNSA come from the germline V gene. Trimming stripped 7 bases from V and 3 bases from J, with 19 bases between. The DNA of the CDR3 is TGTGCCAGCACCCCGAGCGGGCCGATCTTCTACGAGCAGTACTTC. This encodes CASTPSGPIFYEQYF.

The rearrangement links TRBV15 to TRBJ2-2; no firm D call. The germline V gene has CDR1 LNHNV and CDR2 YYDKDF (reference sequence). The CDR3 is 15 amino acids. V lost 8 bases to trimming and J lost 4 bases, with 17 bases between them. Here the CDR3 DNA reads TGTGCCACCCACCCCTCCCCAGAAACCACCGGGGAGCTGTTTTTT. As protein: CATHPSPETTGELFF.

V gene TRBV9 combines with J gene TRBJ2-7; weak D call: TRBD2 (5 bases). CDR3 length equals 15 residues. Trimming removed 2 bases at V and 1 base at J, with 13 bases between. CDR1 and CDR2 (germline): SGDLS, YYNGEE. DNA for the CDR3: TGTGCCAGCAGCGTCTCTCCGGGATCTTCCTACGAGCAGTACTTC. Translation gives CASSVSPGSSYEQYF.